This T cell receptor beta chain came from a study of tumor-infiltrating lymphocytes in oesophageal squamous cell carcinoma. Each CDR3 protein gets one entry after TCRdb re-called the PCR reads with MiXCR. There are 6,500 to 8,500 distinct CDR3 sequences in the sample; around 14% occur only once, and around an eighth lies in the top ten. The CDR3 totals 13 residues. V was cut by 4 bases and J by 7 bases, with 14 bases left in between. Germline CDR1 and CDR2: SGHDT and YYEEEE. Sequenced input: blood. This TCR derives from a male donor with esophageal squamous cell carcinoma. The rearrangement uses TRBV5-6 and TRBJ1-2; D is unresolved. Here the CDR3 reads CASSEETGAGYTF. CDR3 sequence (DNA): TGTGCCAGCAGCGAGGAGACTGGCGCTGGCTACACCTTC.